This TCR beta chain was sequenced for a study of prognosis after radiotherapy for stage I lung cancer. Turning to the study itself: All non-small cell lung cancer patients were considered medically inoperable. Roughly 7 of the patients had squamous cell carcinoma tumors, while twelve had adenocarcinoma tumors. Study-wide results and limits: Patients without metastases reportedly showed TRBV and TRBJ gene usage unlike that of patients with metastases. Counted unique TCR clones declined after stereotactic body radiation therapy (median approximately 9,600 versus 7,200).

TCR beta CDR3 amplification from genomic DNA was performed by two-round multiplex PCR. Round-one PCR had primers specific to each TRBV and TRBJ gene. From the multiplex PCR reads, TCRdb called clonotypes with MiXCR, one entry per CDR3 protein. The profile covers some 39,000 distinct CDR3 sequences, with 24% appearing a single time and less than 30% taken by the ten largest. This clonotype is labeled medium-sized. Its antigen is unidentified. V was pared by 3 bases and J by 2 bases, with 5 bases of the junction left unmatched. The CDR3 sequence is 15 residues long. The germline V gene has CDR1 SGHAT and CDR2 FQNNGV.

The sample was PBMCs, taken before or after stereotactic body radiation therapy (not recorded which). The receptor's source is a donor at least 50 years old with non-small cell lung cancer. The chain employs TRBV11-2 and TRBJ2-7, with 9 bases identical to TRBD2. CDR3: CASSFASGVAYEQYF. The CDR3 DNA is TGTGCCAGCAGCTTTGCTAGCGGGGTTGCCTACGAGCAGTACTTC.